Included here is one T cell receptor (beta chain) sequence, with context. Its matching antigen is unknown. This sample was included in a study of cytomegalovirus exposure and HLA in healthy donors. Study-level findings and limits: According to a later analysis, TCR clusters from the first cohort tended to co-occur in the roughly 120 validation repertoires.

The data were produced by immunoSEQ multiplex PCR, yet TCRdb's version contains in-frame clones alone and is incomplete. The table shows under 150,000 clones, with 80% to 90% occurring only once. The donors were part of the roughly 110-subject validation cohort, which stood apart from the 666-subject first cohort. Sequenced sample: PBMCs. The receptor comes from a man between 18 and 29 years old in good health and CMV-seronegative.

CDR3 region: CASSLARGSTTDTQYF. The CDR3 bases are TGTGCCAGCAGCTTGGCACGGGGGAGTACCACAGATACGCAGTATTTT. This chain connects TRBV5-6 to TRBJ2-3; perhaps TRBD2 as D (6 bases). This CDR3 region has 16 residues. The germline V gene encodes CDR1 SGHDT and CDR2 YYEEEE. The V and J ends lost 0 bases and 2 bases respectively, with 13 bases between them.